This T cell receptor (beta chain) stems from a study of CXCR3-negative and CXCR3-positive naive CD8 T cells. Libraries of TRB cDNA were made by 5' RACE and carried UMIs. Reanalyzing the 5' RACE reads, TCRdb keeps one entry per CDR3 protein, without DNA. Its listing shows over 100,000 distinct CDR3 sequences. The sequenced sample was naive CXCR3- CD8+ T cells from blood. Subset in this sample: CD45RO-CCR7+CD27+CD95- naive CD8+ T cells lacking CXCR3 (TNR3-). The receptor comes from a human donor in good health. Some clones in this sample may be carry-over from other donors' samples.

The chain's CDR3 is CASSYLGMAYEQYF. The chain carries TRBV7-2 and TRBJ2-7; TCRdb's D gene call, TRBD2, goes unchecked for lack of DNA. Germline loops: CDR1 SGHTA, CDR2 FQGNSA. CDR3 length: 14 amino acids.